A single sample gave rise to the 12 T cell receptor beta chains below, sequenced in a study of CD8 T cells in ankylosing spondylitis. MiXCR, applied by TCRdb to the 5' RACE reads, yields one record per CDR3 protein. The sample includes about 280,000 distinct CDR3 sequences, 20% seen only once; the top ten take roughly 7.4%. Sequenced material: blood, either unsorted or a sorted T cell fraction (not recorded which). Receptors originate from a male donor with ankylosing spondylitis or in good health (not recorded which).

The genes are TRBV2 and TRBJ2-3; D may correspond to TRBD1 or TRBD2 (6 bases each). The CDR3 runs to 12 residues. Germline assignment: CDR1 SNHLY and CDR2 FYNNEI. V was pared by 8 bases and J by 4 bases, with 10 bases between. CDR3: CASLRGPDTQYF. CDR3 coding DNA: TGTGCCAGCCTCCGGGGGCCAGATACGCAGTATTTT.

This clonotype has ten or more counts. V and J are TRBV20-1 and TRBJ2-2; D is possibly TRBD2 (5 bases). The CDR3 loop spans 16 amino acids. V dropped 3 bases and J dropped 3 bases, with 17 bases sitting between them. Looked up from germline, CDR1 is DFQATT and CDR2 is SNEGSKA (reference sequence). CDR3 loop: CSARNRGNRDTGELFF. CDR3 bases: TGCAGTGCTAGGAATCGAGGGAATCGTGACACCGGGGAGCTGTTTTTT.

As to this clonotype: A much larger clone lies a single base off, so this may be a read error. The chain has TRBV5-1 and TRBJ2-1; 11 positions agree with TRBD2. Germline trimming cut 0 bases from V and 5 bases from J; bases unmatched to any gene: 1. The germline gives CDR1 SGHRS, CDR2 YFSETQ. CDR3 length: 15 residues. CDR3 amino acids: CASSLDSGRDNEQFF. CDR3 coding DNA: TGCGCCAGCAGCTTGGATAGCGGGAGGGACAATGAGCAGTTCTTC.

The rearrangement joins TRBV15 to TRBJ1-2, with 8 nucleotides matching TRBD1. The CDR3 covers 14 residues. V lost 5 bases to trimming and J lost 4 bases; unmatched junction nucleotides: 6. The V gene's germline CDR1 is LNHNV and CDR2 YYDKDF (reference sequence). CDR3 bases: TGTGCCACCAGCCTCCGGGACAGGATCTATGGCTACACCTTC. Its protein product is CATSLRDRIYGYTF.

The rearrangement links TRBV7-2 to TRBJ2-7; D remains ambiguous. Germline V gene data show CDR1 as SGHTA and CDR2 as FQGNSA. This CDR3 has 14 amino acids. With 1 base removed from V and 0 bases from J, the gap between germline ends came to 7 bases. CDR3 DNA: TGTGCCAGCAGCTTAGGATTTTTCTCCTACGAGCAGTACGTC. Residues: CASSLGFFSYEQYV.

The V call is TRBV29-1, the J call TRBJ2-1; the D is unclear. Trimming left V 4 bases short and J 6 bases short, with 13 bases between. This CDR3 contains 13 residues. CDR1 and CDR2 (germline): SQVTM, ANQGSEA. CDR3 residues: CSVGTLAGNEQFF. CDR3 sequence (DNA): TGCAGCGTTGGGACGCTCGCCGGCAATGAGCAGTTCTTC.

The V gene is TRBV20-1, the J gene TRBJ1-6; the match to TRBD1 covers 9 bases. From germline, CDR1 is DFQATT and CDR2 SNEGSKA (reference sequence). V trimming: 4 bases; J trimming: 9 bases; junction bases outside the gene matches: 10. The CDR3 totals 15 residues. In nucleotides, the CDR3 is TGCAGTGCTAAGCCTGGACAGGGGAATATTTCACCCCTCCACTTT. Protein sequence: CSAKPGQGNISPLHF.

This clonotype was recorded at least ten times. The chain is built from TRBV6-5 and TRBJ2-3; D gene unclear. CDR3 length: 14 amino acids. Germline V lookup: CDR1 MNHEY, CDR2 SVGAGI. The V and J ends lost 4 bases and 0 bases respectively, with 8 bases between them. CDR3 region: CASSSGSSTDTQYF. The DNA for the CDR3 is TGTGCCAGCAGTTCTGGGTCTAGCACAGATACGCAGTATTTT.

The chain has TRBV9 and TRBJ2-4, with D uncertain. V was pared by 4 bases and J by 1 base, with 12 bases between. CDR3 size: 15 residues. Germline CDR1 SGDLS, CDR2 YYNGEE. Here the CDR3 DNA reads TGTGCCAGCAGCCATGGCGAGGCGGCCAAAAACATTCAGTACTTC. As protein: CASSHGEAAKNIQYF.

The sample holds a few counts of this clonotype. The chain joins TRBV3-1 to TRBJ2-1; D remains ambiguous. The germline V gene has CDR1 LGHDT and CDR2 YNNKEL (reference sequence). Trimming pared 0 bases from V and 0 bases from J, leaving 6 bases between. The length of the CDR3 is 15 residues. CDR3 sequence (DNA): TGTGCCAGCAGCCAAGATCAGAGCTCCTACAATGAGCAGTTCTTC. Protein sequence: CASSQDQSSYNEQFF.

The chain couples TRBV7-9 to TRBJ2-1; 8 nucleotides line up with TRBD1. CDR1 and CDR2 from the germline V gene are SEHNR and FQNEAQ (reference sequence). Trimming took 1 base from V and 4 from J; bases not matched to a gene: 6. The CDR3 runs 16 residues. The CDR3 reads CASSLGRQGTYNEQFF. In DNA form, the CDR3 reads TGTGCCAGCAGCTTAGGGAGACAGGGGACATACAATGAGCAGTTCTTC.

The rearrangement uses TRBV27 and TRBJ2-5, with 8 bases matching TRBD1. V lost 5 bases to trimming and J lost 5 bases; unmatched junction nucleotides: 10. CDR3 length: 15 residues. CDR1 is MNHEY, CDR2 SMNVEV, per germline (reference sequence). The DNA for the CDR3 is TGTGCCAGCAGTCCCTTGGACAGGGAAAAGGAGACCCAGTACTTC. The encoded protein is CASSPLDREKETQYF.